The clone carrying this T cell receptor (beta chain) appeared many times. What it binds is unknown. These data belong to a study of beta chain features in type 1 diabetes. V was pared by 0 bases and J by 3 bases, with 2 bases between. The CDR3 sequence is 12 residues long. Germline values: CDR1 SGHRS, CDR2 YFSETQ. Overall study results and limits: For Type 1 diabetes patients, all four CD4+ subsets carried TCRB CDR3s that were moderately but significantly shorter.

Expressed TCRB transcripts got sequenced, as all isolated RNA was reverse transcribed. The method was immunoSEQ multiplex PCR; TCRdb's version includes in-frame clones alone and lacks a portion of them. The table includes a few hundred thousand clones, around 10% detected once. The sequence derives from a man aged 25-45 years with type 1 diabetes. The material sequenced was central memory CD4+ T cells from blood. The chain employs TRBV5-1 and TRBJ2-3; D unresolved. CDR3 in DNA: TGCGCCAGCAGCTTGGAGACAGATACGCAGTATTTT. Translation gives CASSLETDTQYF.